A single sample gave rise to the 19 T cell receptor beta chains below, sequenced in a study of T cell responses to AZD1222 COVID-19 vaccine. Assay used: immunoSEQ multiplex PCR; TCRdb lists only in-frame clones, some missing. The table records approximately 180,000 clones, roughly 90% of them present only once. The sample was peripheral blood, taken on day 0 of AZD1222 vaccination. The source is an adult in good health.

The chain employs TRBV5-6 and TRBJ1-3; the D gene is possibly TRBD1 (5 bases). The CDR3 sequence is 14 residues long. Germline CDR1 reads SGHDT; CDR2 reads YYEEEE. V was pared by 0 bases and J by 9 bases, with 13 bases between. CDR3 protein: CASSLAVFRGTIYF. The CDR3 DNA sequence: TGTGCCAGCAGCTTGGCCGTCTTTAGGGGCACCATATATTTT. Using reference TRBV5-6 and TRBJ1-3 for the parts outside the CDR3, the full variable domain is DAGVTQSPTHLIKTRGQQVTLRCSPKSGHDTVSWYQQALGQGPQFIFQYYEEEERQRGNFPDRFSGHQFPNYSSELNVNALLLGDSALYLCASSLAVFRGTIYFGEGSWLTVV.

This clone was recorded many times. The V and J genes are TRBV27 and TRBJ2-1, with 7 bases matching TRBD2. In germline, CDR1 is MNHEY, CDR2 SMNVEV (reference sequence). The ends lost 11 bases at V and 5 bases at J; junction bases unmatched: 12. This CDR3 has 14 residues. CDR3 coding DNA: TGTGCCGCAGGGAGGGCTAGCGGCAACAATGAGCAGTTCTTC. Encoded protein: CAAGRASGNNEQFF.

The chain couples TRBV14 to TRBJ2-1; 8 bases fit TRBD2. Looked up from germline, CDR1 is SGHDN and CDR2 is FVKESK. V lost 5 bases and J lost 6; bases outside the gene matches: 12. This CDR3 comprises 16 residues. In nucleotides, the CDR3 is TGTGCCAGCAGCGGGCACATGGCGGGAGGACTCAATGAGCAGTTCTTC. Its protein product is CASSGHMAGGLNEQFF.

This clone was seen a few times. J is TRBJ2-7 and V is TRBV5-6; the D is unclear. Germline V gene lookup returns CDR1 SGHDT and CDR2 YYEEEE. The ends were cut back, 0 bases at V and 3 bases at J, with 7 bases in the middle. There are 13 residues in the CDR3. CDR3 region: CASSLAYIYEQYF. The CDR3 DNA reads TGTGCCAGCAGCTTGGCTTATATCTACGAGCAGTACTTC. Looking up the rest from reference TRBV5-6 and TRBJ2-7 gives the full variable domain: DAGVTQSPTHLIKTRGQQVTLRCSPKSGHDTVSWYQQALGQGPQFIFQYYEEEERQRGNFPDRFSGHQFPNYSSELNVNALLLGDSALYLCASSLAYIYEQYFGPGTRLTVT.

The chain has TRBV27 and TRBJ1-4, with D possibly being TRBD1 (6 bases). The CDR3 consists of 14 residues. In germline, CDR1 is MNHEY, CDR2 SMNVEV (reference sequence). Trimming took 6 bases from V and 7 from J, leaving 15 bases between them. This chain's CDR3 is CASSPVKGGEKLFF. CDR3 nucleotide sequence: TGTGCCAGCAGCCCTGTGAAGGGGGGTGAAAAACTGTTTTTT.

Only one count was recorded for this clone. The chain uses TRBV6-5 and TRBJ1-4; no clear D gene. Germline CDR1 is MNHEY and CDR2 is SVGAGI. The CDR3 is 14 amino acids. Trimming took 10 bases from V and 0 from J, leaving 12 bases between them. The chain's CDR3 is CATSGAATNEKLFF. DNA for the CDR3: TGTGCCACCTCTGGCGCAGCAACTAATGAAAAACTGTTTTTT.

J is TRBJ1-4 and V is TRBV6-5; D is unresolved. CDR1 and CDR2 (germline): MNHEY, SVGAGI. V gave up 8 bases and J gave up 4 bases, with 14 bases separating them. The CDR3 has 14 amino acids. The CDR3 loop is CASRQSGHNEKLFF. In nucleotides, the CDR3 is TGTGCCAGCCGCCAGTCCGGTCATAATGAAAAACTGTTTTTT.

V usage is TRBV4-2 and J usage is TRBJ1-6; D uncertain. V was clipped by 1 base and J by 7 bases, with 8 bases between them. Germline V gene lookup returns CDR1 LGHNA and CDR2 YNFKEQ. The length of the CDR3 is 14 residues. CDR3 amino acids: CASSQGAENSPLHF. In DNA form, the CDR3 reads TGTGCCAGCAGCCAAGGTGCGGAAAATTCACCCCTCCACTTT.

This chain joins TRBV19 and TRBJ1-2, with D possibly matching TRBD1 (5 bases). The CDR3 extends over 12 amino acids. Per the germline V gene, CDR1 is LNHDA and CDR2 is SQIVND (reference sequence). V gave up 2 bases and J gave up 7 bases, with 8 bases separating them. The CDR3 coding sequence is TGTGCCAGTAGTATAAGGGGTGGTGGCTACACCTTC. Amino acids: CASSIRGGGYTF.

The V and J genes are TRBV28 and TRBJ1-5; the match to TRBD1 covers 7 bases. V lost 4 bases, J lost 7 bases, and 10 bases stayed unmatched. The CDR3 extends over 15 amino acids. CDR1 and CDR2 from the germline V gene are MDHEN and SYDVKM. The CDR3 region is CASSSASGGTQPQHF. The DNA of the CDR3 is TGTGCCAGCAGTTCCGCCTCAGGGGGAACACAGCCCCAGCATTTT. Based on the CDR3 plus reference TRBV28 and TRBJ1-5, the full variable domain is DVKVTQSSRYLVKRTGEKVFLECVQDMDHENMFWYRQDPGLGLRLIYFSYDVKMKEKGDIPEGYSVSREKKERFSLILESASTNQTSMYLCASSSASGGTQPQHFGDGTRLSIL.

V and J are TRBV9 and TRBJ1-2; 7 bases map to TRBD1. The junction had 15 bases not matched to a gene; V was cut back by 3 bases and J by 4 bases. From germline, CDR1 is SGDLS and CDR2 YYNGEE. This CDR3 has 17 residues. The CDR3 reads CASSATHPGGPGYGYTF. In DNA, the CDR3 is TGTGCCAGCAGCGCCACCCACCCAGGGGGGCCCGGCTATGGCTACACCTTC.

The rearrangement joins TRBV6-5 to TRBJ2-1; the D call may be TRBD1 or TRBD2 (5 bases each). Per germline, CDR1 MNHEY and CDR2 SVGAGI. The CDR3 covers 14 residues. V lost 7 bases and J lost 4, with 14 bases in between. DNA of the CDR3: TGTGCCAGCAATCGTGTGGGACCGTACAATGAGCAGTTCTTC. Translation gives CASNRVGPYNEQFF.

This clone was detected many times. The J gene is TRBJ2-7, the V gene TRBV27, with 8 bases that match TRBD1. Trimming at V came to 6 bases and at J to 4 bases, leaving 14 bases not matched to a gene. CDR3 length equals 16 residues. In germline, CDR1 is MNHEY, CDR2 SMNVEV (reference sequence). The CDR3 spells CASSSDRGHRGYEQYF. Here the CDR3 DNA reads TGTGCCAGCAGCTCCGACAGGGGTCACCGGGGGTACGAGCAGTACTTC.

The chain combines TRBV6-5 with TRBJ1-3; D is undetermined. CDR1 is MNHEY and CDR2 is SVGAGI in the germline V gene. The CDR3 has 14 residues. With 3 bases removed from V and 4 bases from J, the gap between germline ends came to 10 bases. In DNA, the CDR3 is TGTGCCAGCAGTTATACCCAATCAGGAAACACCATATATTTT. It is translated as CASSYTQSGNTIYF.

The V gene is TRBV6-5, the J gene TRBJ1-5, with D unresolved. V gave up 1 base and J gave up 0 bases, with 4 bases separating them. CDR1 is MNHEY, CDR2 SVGAGI, per germline. The CDR3 spans 14 residues. CDR3 coding DNA: TGTGCCAGCAGTTACTTGGGTAGCAATCAGCCCCAGCATTTT. This gives the protein CASSYLGSNQPQHF.

The chain recombines TRBV2 with TRBJ1-1, with TRBD1 matching 8 bases. Germline V gene lookup returns CDR1 SNHLY and CDR2 FYNNEI. V was clipped by 6 bases and J by 2 bases; unmatched bases: 8. The CDR3 is 15 amino acids. CDR3 loop: CASRFFGQGNTEAFF. The CDR3 bases are TGTGCCAGCAGGTTTTTCGGACAGGGTAACACTGAAGCTTTCTTT.

The chain is built from TRBV27 and TRBJ1-2; no firm D call. V shed 4 bases and J shed 4 bases, with 10 bases lying between them. The CDR3 has 13 residues. The germline V gene has CDR1 MNHEY and CDR2 SMNVEV (reference sequence). The CDR3 spells CASSSVPTYGYTF. Written as DNA, the CDR3 is TGTGCCAGCAGTTCGGTACCTACCTATGGCTACACCTTC.

V is TRBV25-1 and J is TRBJ2-1; TRBD2 matches at 8 bases. The CDR3 length is 16 residues. CDR1 MGHDK and CDR2 SYGVNS come from the germline V gene. V dropped 2 bases and J dropped 1; count of bases not matched to a gene: 4. The CDR3 sequence is CASSEPSGSSYNEQFF. The CDR3, as DNA: TGTGCCAGCAGTGAACCGAGCGGGAGTTCCTACAATGAGCAGTTCTTC.

This clone occurred once. The rearrangement joins TRBV4-1 to TRBJ2-7, with D perhaps matching TRBD2 (5 bases). Between the trimmed V and J ends, which lost 0 bases and 6 bases, there was a span of 12 bases. The CDR3 is 14 residues long. Germline V gene sequence: CDR1 MGHRA, CDR2 YSYEKL. The CDR3 is CASSQDSRRGEQYF. The CDR3 nucleotides are TGCGCCAGCAGCCAAGATTCTAGACGGGGCGAGCAGTACTTC.